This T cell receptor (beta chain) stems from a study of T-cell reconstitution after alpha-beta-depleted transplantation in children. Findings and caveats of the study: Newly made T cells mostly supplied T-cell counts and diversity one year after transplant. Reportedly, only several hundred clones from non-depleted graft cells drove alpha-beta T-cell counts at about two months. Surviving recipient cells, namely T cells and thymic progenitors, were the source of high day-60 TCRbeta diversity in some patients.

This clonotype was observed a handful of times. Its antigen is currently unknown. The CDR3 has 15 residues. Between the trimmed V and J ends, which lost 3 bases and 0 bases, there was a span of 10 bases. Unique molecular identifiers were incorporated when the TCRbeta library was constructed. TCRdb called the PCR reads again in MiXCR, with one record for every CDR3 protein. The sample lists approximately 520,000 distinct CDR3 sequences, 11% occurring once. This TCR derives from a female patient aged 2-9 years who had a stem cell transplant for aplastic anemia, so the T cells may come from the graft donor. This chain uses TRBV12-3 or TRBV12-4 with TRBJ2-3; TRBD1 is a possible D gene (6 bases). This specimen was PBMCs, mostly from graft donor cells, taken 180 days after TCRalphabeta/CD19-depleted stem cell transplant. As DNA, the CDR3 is TGTGCCAGCAGTTTCTTGACAGGCAGCACAGATACGCAGTATTTT. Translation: CASSFLTGSTDTQYF.